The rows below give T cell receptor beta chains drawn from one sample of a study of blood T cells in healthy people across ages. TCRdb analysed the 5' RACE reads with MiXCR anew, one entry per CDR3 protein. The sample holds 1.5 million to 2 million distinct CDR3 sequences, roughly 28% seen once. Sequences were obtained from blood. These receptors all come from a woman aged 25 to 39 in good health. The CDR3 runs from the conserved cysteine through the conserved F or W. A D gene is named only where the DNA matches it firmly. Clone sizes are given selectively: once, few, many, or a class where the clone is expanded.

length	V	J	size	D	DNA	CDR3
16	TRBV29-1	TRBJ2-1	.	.	TGCAGCGTTGAAAGTGGTAAAGGGGTCCCCTACAATGAGCAGTTCTTC	CSVESGKGVPYNEQFF
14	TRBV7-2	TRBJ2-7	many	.	TGTGCCAGCAGCTTAACTTCAAGCTCCTACGAGCAGTACTTC	CASSLTSSSYEQYF
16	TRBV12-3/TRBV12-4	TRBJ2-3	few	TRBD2	TGTGCCAGCAGTTTCACTAGCGGGATCTCGGCGGATACGCAGTATTTT	CASSFTSGISADTQYF
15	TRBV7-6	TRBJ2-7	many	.	TGTGCCAGCAGCTTAGCAACACAGGCCTCCTACGAGCAGTACTTC	CASSLATQASYEQYF
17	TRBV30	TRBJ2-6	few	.	TGTGCCTGGAGTAGGGAGAGGGGGGCACGCGGGGCCAACGTCCTGACTTTC	CAWSRERGARGANVLTF
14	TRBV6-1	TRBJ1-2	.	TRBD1	TGTGCCAGCAGTCCATACGGACAGGTCTATGGCCACACCTTC	CASSPYGQVYGHTF
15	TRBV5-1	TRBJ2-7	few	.	TGCGCCAGCAGCCCGGCGTACGGATACTCCTACGAGCAGTACTTC	CASSPAYGYSYEQYF
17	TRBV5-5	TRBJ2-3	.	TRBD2	TGTGCCAGCAGCCTTGGGACTAGCGGGGGGCGCACAGATACGCAGTATTTT	CASSLGTSGGRTDTQYF
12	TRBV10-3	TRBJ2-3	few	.	TGTGCCATCAGGGGTAGTTCAGATACGCAGTATTTT	CAIRGSSDTQYF
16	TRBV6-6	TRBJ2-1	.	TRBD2	TGTGCCAGCAGTTACTCGATAAGCGGGATGGAAAATGAGCAGTTCTTC	CASSYSISGMENEQFF
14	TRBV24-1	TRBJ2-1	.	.	TGTGCCACCAGTGATCCAAGTCGCGGTAATGAGCAGTTCTTC	CATSDPSRGNEQFF
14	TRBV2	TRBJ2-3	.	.	TGTGCCAGCAAGGAAGGCGGGGGCACAGATACGCAGTATTTT	CASKEGGGTDTQYF
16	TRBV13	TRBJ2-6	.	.	TGTCCTGGGGCAGGTGAAACCGCCTCTGGGGCCAACGTCCTGACTTTC	CPGAGETASGANVLTF
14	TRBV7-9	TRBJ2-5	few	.	TGTGCCAGCAGAGATAGCGGCCGCCAAGAGACCCAGTACTTC	CASRDSGRQETQYF
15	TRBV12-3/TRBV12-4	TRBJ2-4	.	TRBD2	TGTGCCAGCAGTCGGACTAGCGGGAGGGCCTTTGAGCAGTACTTC	CASSRTSGRAFEQYF
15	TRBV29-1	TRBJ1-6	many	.	TGCAGCGTTGAGGACTCCGGGACGGGGAATTCACCCCTCCACTTT	CSVEDSGTGNSPLHF
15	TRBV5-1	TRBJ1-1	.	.	TGCGCCAGCAGGACCTCGGGAGTTCTGAACACTGAAGCTTTCTTT	CASRTSGVLNTEAFF
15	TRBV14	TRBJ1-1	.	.	TGTGCCAGCAATAGTCAGCACCTTGGAACTGGAGAAGCTTTCTTT	CASNSQHLGTGEAFF
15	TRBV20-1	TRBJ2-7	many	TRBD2	TGCAGTGCTAGAAGGACGGGACTAGCGTCTTACGAGCAGTACTTC	CSARRTGLASYEQYF
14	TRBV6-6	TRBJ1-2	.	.	TGTGCCAGCAGCCCTAAAACGACACGAAATGGCTACACCTTC	CASSPKTTRNGYTF
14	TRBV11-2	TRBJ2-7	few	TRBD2	TGTGCCAGCAGCTTTGCCGGGAGGGCCTACGAGCAGTACTTC	CASSFAGRAYEQYF
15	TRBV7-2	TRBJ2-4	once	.	TGTGCCAGCAGCCAATGGGGTCAGGCCAAAAACATTCAGTACTTC	CASSQWGQAKNIQYF
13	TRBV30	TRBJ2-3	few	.	TGTGCCTGGAGCCTGGAGAGCACAGATACGCAGTATTTT	CAWSLESTDTQYF
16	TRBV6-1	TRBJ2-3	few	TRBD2	TGTGCCAGCAGCATGTCTGCGGGGGGCTTCACAGATACGCAGTATTTT	CASSMSAGGFTDTQYF
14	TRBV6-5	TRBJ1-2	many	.	TGTGCCAGCAGAACAGACAGGTCGGGCTATGGCTACACCTTC	CASRTDRSGYGYTF
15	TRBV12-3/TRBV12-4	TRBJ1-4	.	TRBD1	TGTGCCAGCAGTTCCGGAGGACAGGGAGTTGAAAAACTGTTTTTT	CASSSGGQGVEKLFF
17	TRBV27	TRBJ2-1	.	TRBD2	TGTGCCAGCAGTTTCTTCTTTCGCGGGAGGGCCGACAATGAGCAGTTCTTC	CASSFFFRGRADNEQFF
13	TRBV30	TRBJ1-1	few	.	TGTGCCTGGAGTGTGGACAGCAACACTGAAGCTTTCTTT	CAWSVDSNTEAFF
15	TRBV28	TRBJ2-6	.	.	TGTGCCAGCAGTTTAAGCGGCTCTGGGGTCAACGTCCTGACTTTC	CASSLSGSGVNVLTF
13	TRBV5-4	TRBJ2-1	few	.	TGTGCCAGCAGAAGGGAATGGGGGGATGAGCAGTTCTTC	CASRREWGDEQFF
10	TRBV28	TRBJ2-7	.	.	TGTGCCAGCAGTTCGGGCGAGCAGTACTTC	CASSSGEQYF
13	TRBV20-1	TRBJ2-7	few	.	TGCAGTGCTAGCCCCTCCGAGCTCTCCGAGCAGTACTTC	CSASPSELSEQYF
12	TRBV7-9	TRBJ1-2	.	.	TGTGCCAGCAGCCCATCTCAGGATGGCTACACCTTC	CASSPSQDGYTF